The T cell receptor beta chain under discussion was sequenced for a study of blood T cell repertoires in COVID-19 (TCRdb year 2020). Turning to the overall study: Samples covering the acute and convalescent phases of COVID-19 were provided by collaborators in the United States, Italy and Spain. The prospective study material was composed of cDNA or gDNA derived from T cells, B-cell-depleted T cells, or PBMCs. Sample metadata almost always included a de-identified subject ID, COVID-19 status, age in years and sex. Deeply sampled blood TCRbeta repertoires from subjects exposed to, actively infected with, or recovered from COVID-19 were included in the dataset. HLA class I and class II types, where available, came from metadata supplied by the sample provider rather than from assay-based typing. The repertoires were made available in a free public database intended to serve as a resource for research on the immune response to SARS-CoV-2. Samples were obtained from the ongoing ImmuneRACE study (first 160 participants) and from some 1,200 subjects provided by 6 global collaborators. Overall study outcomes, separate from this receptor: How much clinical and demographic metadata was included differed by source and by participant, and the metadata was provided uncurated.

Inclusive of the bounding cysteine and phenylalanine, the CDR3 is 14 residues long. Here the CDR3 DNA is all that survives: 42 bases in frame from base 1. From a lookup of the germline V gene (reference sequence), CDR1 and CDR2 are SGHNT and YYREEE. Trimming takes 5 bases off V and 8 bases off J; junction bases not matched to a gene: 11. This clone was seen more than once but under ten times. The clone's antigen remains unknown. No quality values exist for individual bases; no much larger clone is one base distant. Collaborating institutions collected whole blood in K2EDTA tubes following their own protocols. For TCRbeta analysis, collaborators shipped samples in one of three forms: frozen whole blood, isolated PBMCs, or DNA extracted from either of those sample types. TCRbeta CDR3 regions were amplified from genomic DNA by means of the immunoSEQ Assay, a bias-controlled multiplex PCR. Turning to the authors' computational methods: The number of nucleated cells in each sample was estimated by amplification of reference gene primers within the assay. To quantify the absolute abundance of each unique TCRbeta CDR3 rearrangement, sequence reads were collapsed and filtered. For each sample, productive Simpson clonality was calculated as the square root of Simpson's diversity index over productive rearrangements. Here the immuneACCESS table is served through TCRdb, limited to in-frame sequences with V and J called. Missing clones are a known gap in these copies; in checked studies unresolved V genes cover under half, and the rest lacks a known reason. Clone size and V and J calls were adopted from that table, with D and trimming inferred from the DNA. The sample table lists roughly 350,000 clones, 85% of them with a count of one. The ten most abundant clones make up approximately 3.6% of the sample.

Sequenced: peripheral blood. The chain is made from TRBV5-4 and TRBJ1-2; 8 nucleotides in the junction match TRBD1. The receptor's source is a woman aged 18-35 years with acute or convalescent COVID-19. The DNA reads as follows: TGTGCCAGCAGTTCGACAGGGGTTGGTAAGGGCTACACCTTC. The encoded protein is CASSSTGVGKGYTF.